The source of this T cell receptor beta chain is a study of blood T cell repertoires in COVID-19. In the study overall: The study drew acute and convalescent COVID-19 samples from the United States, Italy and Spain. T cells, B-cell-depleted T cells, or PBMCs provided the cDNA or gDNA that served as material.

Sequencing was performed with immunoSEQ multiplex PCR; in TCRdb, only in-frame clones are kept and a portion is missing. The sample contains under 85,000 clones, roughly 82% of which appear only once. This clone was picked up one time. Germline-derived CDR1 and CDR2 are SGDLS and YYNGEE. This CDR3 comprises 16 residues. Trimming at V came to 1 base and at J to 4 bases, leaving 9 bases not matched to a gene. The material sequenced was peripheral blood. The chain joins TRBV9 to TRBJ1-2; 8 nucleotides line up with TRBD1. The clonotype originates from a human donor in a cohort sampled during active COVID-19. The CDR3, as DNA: TGTGCCAGCAGCGTAATGACAGGGGCCACCGTCTATGGCTACACCTTC. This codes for CASSVMTGATVYGYTF.